This T cell receptor (beta chain) was documented in a study of cytomegalovirus exposure and HLA in healthy donors. A note on this clone: Its antigen is unknown.

After removal of 4 bases from V and 6 bases from J, the junction contained 3 bases not matched to a gene. Germline CDR1 and CDR2: SQVTM and ANQGSEA. The CDR3 spans 12 residues. Overall study results and limits: With further analysis later on, most CMV-associated TCR beta chains appeared HLA-restricted. The authors confirmed in vitro that a few CMV-associated chains were specific for CMV antigens.

In the PCR, 60 Vbeta and 13 Jbeta primers were used. TCRdb's copy holds only in-frame clones and misses some; the assay was immunoSEQ multiplex PCR. The sample includes under 150,000 clones, roughly four fifths of them seen just once. Sample: PBMCs. The chain couples TRBV29-1 to TRBJ1-2; 9 bases are a match to TRBD1. This TCR was recovered from a girl between 2 and 10 years old in good health and CMV-seronegative. The CDR3 protein is CSVVGTGHGYTF. Here the CDR3 DNA reads TGCAGCGTTGTTGGGACAGGGCATGGCTACACCTTC. The full variable domain, with the rest looked up from reference TRBV29-1 and TRBJ1-2, is SAVISQKPSRDICQRGTSLTIQCQVDSQVTMMFWYRQQPGQSLTLIATANQGSEATYESGFVIDKFPISRPNLTFSTLTVSNMSPEDSSIYLCSVVGTGHGYTFGSGTRLTVV.